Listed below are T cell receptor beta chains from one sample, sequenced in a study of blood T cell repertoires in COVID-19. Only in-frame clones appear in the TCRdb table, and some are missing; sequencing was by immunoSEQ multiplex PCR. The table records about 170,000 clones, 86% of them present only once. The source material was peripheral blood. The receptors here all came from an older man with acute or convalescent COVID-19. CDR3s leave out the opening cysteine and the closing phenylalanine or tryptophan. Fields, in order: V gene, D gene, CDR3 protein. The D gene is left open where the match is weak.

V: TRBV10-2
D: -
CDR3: ASRYSAGASYNEQF

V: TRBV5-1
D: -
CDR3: ASSPWGREEAEAF

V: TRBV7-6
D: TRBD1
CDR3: ASSLGDSQ

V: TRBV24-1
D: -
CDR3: ATSDPRGAGEKLF

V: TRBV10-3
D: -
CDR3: ASLAGADYEQY

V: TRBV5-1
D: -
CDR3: ASSLTPASATNEKLF

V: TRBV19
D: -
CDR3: ASSTISTDTQY

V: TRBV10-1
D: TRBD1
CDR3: ASSISQGAAEAF

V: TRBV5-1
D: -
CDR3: ASSLGGLETYNEQF

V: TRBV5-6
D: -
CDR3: ASSLDWREETQY

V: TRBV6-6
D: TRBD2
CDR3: ASTLTSGAPTDTQY

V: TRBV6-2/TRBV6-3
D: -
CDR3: ASSYSQAYTEAF

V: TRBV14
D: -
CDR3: ASSLTFHTGRLAETQQF

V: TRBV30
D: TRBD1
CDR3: AWSVRGTYNEQF

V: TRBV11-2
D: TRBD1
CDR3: ASRSAGGSSPLH

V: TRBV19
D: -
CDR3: ASTSGRGGGQPQH

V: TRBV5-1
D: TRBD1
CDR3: ASSFARDSGYNEQF

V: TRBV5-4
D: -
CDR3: ASSSPGSNQPQH

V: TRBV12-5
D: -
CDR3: ASGSFERGGETQY

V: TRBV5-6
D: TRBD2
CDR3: ASTIAYGTSEYTDTQY

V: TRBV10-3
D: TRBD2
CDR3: AITPGGGYTDTQY

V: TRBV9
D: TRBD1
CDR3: ASSEQTGNEAF

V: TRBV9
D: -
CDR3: ASSVTGSNEKLF

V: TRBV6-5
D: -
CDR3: ASTDGLPFKQY

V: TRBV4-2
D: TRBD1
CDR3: ASSSDRGYTGELF

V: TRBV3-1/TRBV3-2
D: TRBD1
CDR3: ASSLRGQGRGPLH

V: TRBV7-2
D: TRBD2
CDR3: ASSSGASGGGATQY

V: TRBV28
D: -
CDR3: ASTKGEGSSYNEQF

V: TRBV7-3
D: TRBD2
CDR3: ASSLMAAGGPRDTQY

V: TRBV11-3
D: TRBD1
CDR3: ASSRGQGTGELF

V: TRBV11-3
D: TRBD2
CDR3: ASSLKLAGDGSGELF

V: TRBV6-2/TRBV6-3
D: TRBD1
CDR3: ASSSLDRAVYEQY

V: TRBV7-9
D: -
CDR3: ASSRGDTQY

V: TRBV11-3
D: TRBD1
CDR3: ASSPGDRYNEQF

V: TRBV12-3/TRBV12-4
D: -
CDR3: ASSSREGGTQY

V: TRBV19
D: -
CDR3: ASKREWGESGYGYT

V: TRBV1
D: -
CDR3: TSSQDWTSGTYNEQF

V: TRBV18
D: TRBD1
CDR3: ASSPGTGDNEQF

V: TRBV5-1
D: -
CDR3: ASSLESWRGEAF